This T cell receptor (beta chain) emerged from a study of radiation and T cells in renal cell carcinoma (dated by TCRdb to between 2020 and 2021). The study in broad terms: The samples were obtained from a clinical trial, where primary renal cell carcinomas were treated with 15 Gy stereotactic body radiation therapy and then removed by nephrectomy 4 weeks afterward. In total, 53 samples underwent TCR beta sequencing: approximately 26 tumors plus 27 peripheral blood samples. Across all 50 or so samples, under 5 million unique CDR3 nucleotide sequences, encoding 2 million to 3 million unique CDR3 amino acid sequences, were identified. The paper's findings and limits, for the study overall: In blood, the top tumor clonotypes increased from baseline to 2 weeks after radiation and then shrank by 4 weeks, which suggests a temporary expansion of tumor-resident clones. Dynamics of the blood repertoire were not tracked past 4 weeks after treatment. Effects of radiation dose or scheduling on the TCR repertoire could not be addressed with the single-armed trial design. Because no pretreatment tumor biopsies were available, whether clonotypes were present in the tumor at baseline could not be determined.

The time point label on this specimen signifies: baseline pretreatment blood. The sample's treatment or condition label, decoded: 15 Gy SBRT to primary tumor, nephrectomy 4 weeks later. To follow tumor-enriched clonotypes, serial peripheral blood was collected from radiation-treated patients at baseline and at 2 weeks and 4 weeks after SBRT. Renal cell carcinoma with clear cell pathology was present in all patients. The QIAamp DNA Blood Mini Kit (Qiagen) was used to prepare genomic DNA for TCR sequencing. Only samples passing all quality control checks were included in the analyses. The CDR3 measures 15 amino acids from cysteine to phenylalanine. Only the CDR3 DNA stays, 45 bases, in frame from base 1. CDR1 MDHEN and CDR2 SYDVKM were looked up in the germline V gene. V gives up 0 bases and J gives up 1 base, and the segment between their germline ends measures 9 bases. Following the manufacturer's recommendations, the immunoSEQ kit was used to generate TCR beta libraries from genomic DNA. To prepare the libraries, a first multiplex PCR with proprietary primers was run, followed by a second PCR that added unique barcodes, and a bead cleanup was done after each round. Each sample batch included a kit-provided positive control reaction and a negative control reaction. The final libraries underwent checking on an Agilent 4200 TapeStation D1000 ScreenTape, volumetric pooling, and quantification by qPCR. Sequencing was performed on an Illumina NextSeq500 using a MidOutput 150-cycle cartridge, with 156 Read1 cycles, 15 Index1 cycles, and the kit custom primers. The pooled library was loaded at about 1 pM with about 18% PhiX control spiked in. The authors' analysis ran thus. Vendor-processed data were analyzed in R, and a clonotype was defined as all T cells sharing the same CDR3 nucleotide sequence. In the clone abundance analyses, frequencies were normalized to the 10,000 most abundant clones in each sample. Before analysis, public T cell clones were removed, and these numbered fewer than five per sample on average. Tumor-enriched and baseline blood-enriched clonotypes were defined by at least a 32-fold difference in abundance between compartments. A beta-binomial differential abundance model was used to identify clonotypes that expanded or contracted between blood time points. Similarity between tumor and blood repertoires was quantified using the Baroni-Urbani and Buser coefficient, and groups were compared with two-tailed Wilcoxon tests in R. The immuneACCESS repertoire file appears here via TCRdb, limited to in-frame rearrangements. These files lack a portion of the clones; in checked studies, under half of the deficit traces to unresolved V genes, and the cause of the others is not known. V and J calls and clone size are as listed in that table; D and trimming were resolved from the DNA. This sample gives 100,000 to 150,000 clones in total; about four fifths of them show up just once. The ten largest make up around 3% of the sample.

On this clone itself: This clone's antigen is unknown. Per-base quality was not reported, and no clone a single base away is much larger than it.

This receptor was identified in a woman aged 60-75 years with renal cell carcinoma. This sample comprised blood, obtained from a patient whose treatment included radiotherapy and nephrectomy. The receptor chain draws on TRBV28 and TRBJ1-1, with no D gene named confidently. The DNA sequence is given as TGTGCCAGCAGTTTATGGAAGTCGAGGAACACTGAAGCTTTCTTT. This encodes CASSLWKSRNTEAFF.